The 30 T cell receptor beta chains below come from one sample, sequenced in a study of beta chain features in type 1 diabetes. As every portion of the isolated RNA was reverse transcribed, the sequencing read expressed TCRB transcripts. Assay: immunoSEQ multiplex PCR; the TCRdb copy retains only in-frame clones and omits some. The data show roughly 450,000 clones, about an eighth seen once. Sequencing input: naive CD4+ T cells from blood. The source of these receptors is a woman aged 18-29 years in good health.

The rearrangement uses TRBV9 and TRBJ2-1, with D perhaps assigned TRBD1 or TRBD2 (6 bases each). This CDR3 has 16 residues. Germline values: CDR1 SGDLS, CDR2 YYNGEE. V was pared by 0 bases and J by 5 bases, with 15 bases between. The CDR3 reads CASSVGGGQDHNEQFF. The CDR3 nucleotides read TGTGCCAGCAGCGTAGGAGGGGGGCAGGACCACAATGAGCAGTTCTTC.

CDR3 coding DNA: TGTGCCAGCAGCTCACCCGGGACGTCCTCTTACGAGCAGTACGTC. Its translation: CASSSPGTSSYEQYV. This rearrangement joins TRBV5-6 to TRBJ2-7, with D possibly called TRBD1 or TRBD2 (5 bases each). The CDR3 totals 15 residues. Looked up from germline, CDR1 is SGHDT and CDR2 is YYEEEE. Trimming stripped 3 bases from V and 4 bases from J, with 17 bases between.

The rearrangement uses TRBV14 and TRBJ2-3; weak D call: TRBD2 (6 bases). Per germline, CDR1 SGHDN and CDR2 FVKESK. The V end lost 0 bases, the J end lost 2 bases, and 9 bases lay between the germline ends. The CDR3 is 15 amino acids. The CDR3 DNA follows: TGTGCCAGCAGCCAAGAGCGCGGGATCACAGATACGCAGTATTTT. This encodes CASSQERGITDTQYF.

The J gene is TRBJ2-3, the V gene TRBV6-5; D gene uncertain. Looked up from germline, CDR1 is MNHEY and CDR2 is SVGAGI. The V end lost 0 bases, the J end lost 0 bases, and 10 bases lay between the germline ends. The CDR3 runs to 16 residues. The CDR3 protein is CASSYSRTTSTDTQYF. The DNA of the CDR3 is TGTGCCAGCAGTTACTCTAGGACCACTAGCACAGATACGCAGTATTTT.

This clone was found a few times. The chain uses TRBV11-2 and TRBJ2-7, with no clear D. The CDR3 extends over 14 amino acids. V was trimmed by 3 bases and J by 0 bases, leaving 9 bases between them. Germline V CDR1 and CDR2: SGHAT, FQNNGV. The CDR3 spells CASSLTTGSYEQYV. In DNA form, the CDR3 reads TGTGCCAGCAGCTTGACGACCGGCTCCTACGAGCAGTACGTC.

This clone was detected a few times. The chain uses TRBV15 and TRBJ2-3, with 11 nucleotides matching TRBD1. CDR3 length: 16 amino acids. Trimming at V came to 4 bases and at J to 2 bases, leaving 5 bases not matched to a gene. CDR1 is LNHNV, CDR2 YYDKDF, per germline (reference sequence). The CDR3 nucleotides are TGTGCCACCAGCACAAGGACAGGGGGCGACACAGATACGCAGTATTTT. It encodes CATSTRTGGDTDTQYF.

This clone turned up a few times. The chain is built from TRBV7-9 and TRBJ1-4; TRBD1 matches 7 bases. Germline CDR1 SEHNR, CDR2 FQNEAQ (reference sequence). J lost 5 bases, V lost 5 bases, and 8 bases had no gene match. CDR3 length equals 15 residues. The CDR3 nucleotides are TGTGCCAGCAGCCCCCGACAGGGAGGGAATGAAAAACTGTTTTTT. Translating gives CASSPRQGGNEKLFF.

This clone has a count of ten or more. The V call is TRBV25-1, the J call TRBJ2-5, with D unresolved. This CDR3 has 12 residues. The V gene's germline CDR1 is MGHDK and CDR2 SYGVNS. V lost 5 bases and J lost 3, with 7 bases in between. Here the CDR3 reads CASSFTKETQYF. CDR3 DNA: TGTGCCAGCAGTTTTACTAAAGAGACCCAGTACTTC.

This chain connects TRBV5-4 to TRBJ2-3; D may be TRBD2 (5 bases). This CDR3 is built from 16 residues. Germline values: CDR1 SGHNT, CDR2 YYREEE (reference sequence). Trimming cost V 5 bases and J 2 bases, with 18 bases left between them. DNA for the CDR3: TGTGCCAGCAGGACCGGGTCTAGCCTCCTCACAGATACGCAGTATTTT. This gives the protein CASRTGSSLLTDTQYF.

This clone has a handful of counts. The chain uses TRBV28 and TRBJ1-1; D gene unclear. The CDR3 has 12 amino acids. V lost 10 bases to trimming and J lost 1 base, with 10 bases between them. Germline V gives CDR1 MDHEN, CDR2 SYDVKM. CDR3 residues: CATSVGNTEAFF. DNA for the CDR3: TGTGCCACCTCGGTGGGGAACACTGAAGCTTTCTTT.

The chain has TRBV5-1 and TRBJ2-4; maybe TRBD1 (5 bases). The CDR3 totals 12 residues. Germline V gives CDR1 SGHRS, CDR2 YFSETQ. Trimming took off 4 bases at V and 6 bases at J, with 8 bases between the two ends. For the CDR3, the DNA is TGCGCCAGCAGCGGCCAGGGAAACATTCAGTACTTC. Translation gives CASSGQGNIQYF.

The chain couples TRBV5-6 to TRBJ1-2; D is unclear. Germline values: CDR1 SGHDT, CDR2 YYEEEE. This CDR3 region has 15 residues. V lost 4 bases to trimming and J lost 5 bases, with 18 bases between them. The CDR3 region is CASSPYRTEQYGYTF. For the CDR3, the DNA is TGTGCCAGCAGCCCTTACCGGACGGAGCAGTATGGCTACACCTTC.

This sequence joins TRBV7-6 and TRBJ2-5; TRBD2 is a possible D gene (5 bases). Trimming left V 5 bases short and J 1 base short, with 11 bases between. In germline, CDR1 is SGHVS, CDR2 FNYEAQ. The CDR3 has 14 amino acids. The CDR3 reads CASSAWEFQETQYF. The CDR3 DNA sequence: TGTGCCAGCAGCGCATGGGAGTTCCAAGAGACCCAGTACTTC.

The chain links TRBV11-3 to TRBJ2-2, with a tentative D call TRBD2 (6 bases). The CDR3 sequence is 15 residues long. From germline, CDR1 is SGHNT and CDR2 YENEEA. V shed 5 bases and J shed 7 bases, with 17 bases lying between them. Here the CDR3 reads CASSPRTGGSGELFF. DNA for the CDR3: TGTGCCAGCAGCCCCCGGACCGGAGGGAGCGGGGAGCTGTTTTTT.

This clone was detected only a few times. The chain is built from TRBV7-9 and TRBJ2-7, with unresolved D. CDR3 length: 18 residues. V was clipped by 1 base and J by 4 bases, with 23 bases between them. Germline V CDR1 and CDR2: SEHNR, FQNEAQ (reference sequence). DNA for the CDR3: TGTGCCAGCAGCTTAGTTGGACCCAGAGTAGTTGTTGGATACGAGCAGTACTTC. It is translated as CASSLVGPRVVVGYEQYF.

This clone was found a few times. V usage is TRBV7-2 and J usage is TRBJ2-3, with a weak D call TRBD2 (5 bases). The CDR3 covers 15 residues. Germline lookup yields CDR1 SGHTA and CDR2 FQGNSA. V dropped 5 bases and J dropped 0 bases, with 12 bases sitting between them. CDR3 in DNA: TGTGCCAGCAGCATACAGAGGGTTAGCACAGATACGCAGTATTTT. This codes for CASSIQRVSTDTQYF. Together with reference TRBV7-2 and TRBJ2-3, the CDR3 gives the full variable domain: GAGVSQSPSNKVTEKGKDVELRCDPISGHTALYWYRQSLGQGLEFLIYFQGNSAPDKSGLPSDRFSAERTGGSVSTLTIQRTQQEDSAVYLCASSIQRVSTDTQYFGPGTRLTVL.

This clone was seen a few times. The chain couples TRBV4-3 to TRBJ1-4, with 8 bases identical to TRBD1. Germline assignment: CDR1 LGHNA and CDR2 YSLEER. This CDR3 comprises 14 residues. V trimming: 3 bases; J trimming: 4 bases; junction bases outside the gene matches: 1. CDR3 sequence: CASSQGQVNEKLFF. The CDR3 region has the DNA TGCGCCAGCAGCCAGGGACAGGTTAATGAAAAACTGTTTTTT.

CDR3 in DNA: TGTGCCAGCTCACCAAGGGGTTTGCGCACTGAAGCTTTCTTT. Amino acid sequence: CASSPRGLRTEAFF. This rearrangement joins TRBV18 to TRBJ1-1, with a possible D match to TRBD1 (5 bases). The CDR3 extends over 14 amino acids. CDR1 KGHSH and CDR2 LQKENI come from the germline V gene. Trimming left V 2 bases short and J 4 bases short, with 11 bases between.

The chain recombines TRBV10-3 with TRBJ1-6; perhaps TRBD1 as D (5 bases). The V gene lost 3 bases and the J gene lost 7 bases, with 10 bases spanning the gap. CDR3 length: 14 residues. Germline assignment: CDR1 ENHRY and CDR2 SYGVKD. As DNA, the CDR3 is TGTGCCATCAGTGATGGGGGAGAGAATTCACCCCTCCACTTT. The encoded protein is CAISDGGENSPLHF.

A few counts support this clone. This sequence joins TRBV27 and TRBJ2-7, with 7 positions matching TRBD1. Germline lookup yields CDR1 MNHEY and CDR2 SMNVEV (reference sequence). J was trimmed by 2 bases and V by 6 bases; bases with no gene match: 7. The CDR3 is 14 amino acids. The CDR3 nucleotides read TGTGCCAGCAGGCCGGGACAGCGCGCCTACGAGCAGTACTTC. Translation gives CASRPGQRAYEQYF.

This clone was detected a few times. This chain joins TRBV7-9 and TRBJ2-2; D uncertain. V lost 9 bases and J lost 1, with 15 bases in between. In germline, CDR1 is SEHNR, CDR2 FQNEAQ (reference sequence). The CDR3 runs 15 residues. The CDR3 DNA follows: TGTGCCAGTCTCCTTAGGGCTCGGAACACCGGGGAGCTGTTTTTT. Amino acids: CASLLRARNTGELFF.

This clone occurred a few times. This chain connects TRBV4-3 to TRBJ1-2; 8 bases fit TRBD1. The CDR3 has 14 residues. V gave up 6 bases and J gave up 2 bases; unmatched junction bases: 5. CDR1 is LGHNA and CDR2 is YSLEER in the germline V gene. The CDR3 nucleotides are TGCGCCAGCAGACTGACAGGGGCCAACTATGGCTACACCTTC. Its protein is CASRLTGANYGYTF.

CDR3: CASSPETLRGYTF. As DNA, the CDR3 is TGTGCCAGCAGCCCCGAGACCTTGAGGGGCTACACCTTC. The genes are TRBV7-9 and TRBJ1-2; D not resolved. CDR1 SEHNR and CDR2 FQNEAQ come from the germline V gene (reference sequence). The V gene lost 5 bases and the J gene lost 8 bases, with 15 bases spanning the gap. The CDR3 is 13 residues long.

The sample holds a few counts of this clone. This chain joins TRBV28 and TRBJ1-2, with D maybe TRBD1 (5 bases). Germline loops: CDR1 MDHEN, CDR2 SYDVKM. This CDR3 contains 13 residues. V was trimmed by 6 bases and J by 4 bases, leaving 12 bases between them. The CDR3 DNA is TGTGCCAGCAGAAGTCAAGGGGCCTATGGCTACACCTTC. Translation: CASRSQGAYGYTF.

This clone has just a few counts. The chain uses TRBV27 and TRBJ2-6; D is possibly TRBD1 or TRBD2 (6 bases each). The CDR3 sequence is 17 residues long. The germline gives CDR1 MNHEY, CDR2 SMNVEV (reference sequence). V was shortened by 5 bases and J by 2 bases, with 16 bases between the two germline ends. The CDR3 nucleotides are TGTGCCAGCAGTGTTACCCTAGGGGGGACTGGGGCCAACGTCCTGACTTTC. This gives the protein CASSVTLGGTGANVLTF.

This clone was observed a few times. This chain uses TRBV2 with TRBJ2-5; D is unresolved. V lost 6 bases and J 1 base, leaving 12 bases between the germline ends. The CDR3 consists of 14 residues. Germline-derived CDR1 and CDR2 are SNHLY and FYNNEI. Here the CDR3 DNA reads TGTGCCAGCAGCGGAACGGTGGTCCAAGAGACCCAGTACTTC. Amino acids: CASSGTVVQETQYF.

V gene TRBV18 combines with J gene TRBJ1-1, with D tentatively TRBD1 (5 bases). Germline CDR1 KGHSH, CDR2 LQKENI. The V and J ends lost 3 bases and 10 bases respectively, with 18 bases between them. CDR3 length: 14 residues. This CDR3 reads CASSPTKDGRGAFF. CDR3 in DNA: TGTGCCAGCTCACCGACTAAGGACGGGAGGGGAGCTTTCTTT.

This clone was seen only a few times. The V and J genes are TRBV5-1 and TRBJ2-3; 7 bases are a match to TRBD1. Germline V lookup: CDR1 SGHRS, CDR2 YFSETQ. The CDR3 is 15 amino acids. V was clipped by 0 bases and J by 4 bases; unmatched bases: 5. CDR3 protein: CASSLGDRDPDTQYF. The CDR3 DNA follows: TGCGCCAGCAGCTTGGGAGACAGGGACCCAGATACGCAGTATTTT.

The chain is built from TRBV9 and TRBJ2-7, with D maybe TRBD2 (5 bases). Germline CDR1 and CDR2: SGDLS and YYNGEE. With 0 bases removed from V and 3 bases from J, the gap between germline ends came to 13 bases. CDR3 size: 15 residues. The CDR3 spells CASSVESGESYEQYF. The CDR3 nucleotides are TGTGCCAGCAGCGTAGAGAGTGGGGAGAGCTACGAGCAGTACTTC.

V is TRBV9 and J is TRBJ1-2; tentatively, D is TRBD1 (6 bases). Trimming cost V 4 bases and J 4 bases, with 17 bases left between them. The germline V gene has CDR1 SGDLS and CDR2 YYNGEE. The CDR3 is 15 residues long. The CDR3 nucleotides are TGTGCCAGCAGCCTTGGACAGTCAACCCTCTATGGCTACACCTTC. Protein sequence: CASSLGQSTLYGYTF.